The rows below give T cell receptor beta chains drawn from one sample of a study of beta chain features in type 1 diabetes. The method was immunoSEQ multiplex PCR; TCRdb's version includes in-frame clones alone and lacks a portion of them. The table has about 300,000 clones, 8% seen once; the top ten hold under 1.3%. The sequenced material came from central memory CD4+ T cells from blood. The receptors shown here come from a woman aged 18-29 years in good health. The CDR3 runs from the conserved cysteine through the conserved F or W. Fields, in order: D gene, clone size, V gene, J gene, CDR3 protein, CDR3 DNA. The D gene is left open where the match is weak. Clone size is shown for a subset of rows, as once, few, many or a class of expanded clone.

D gene: TRBD2
clone size: few
V gene: TRBV27
J gene: TRBJ2-5
CDR3 protein: CASKPIAGGGETQYF
CDR3 DNA: TGTGCCAGTAAGCCGATAGCGGGGGGCGGAGAGACCCAGTACTTC

D gene: NA
clone size: few
V gene: TRBV7-2
J gene: TRBJ2-1
CDR3 protein: CASSPRWGGITYNEQFF
CDR3 DNA: TGTGCCAGCAGCCCTCGGTGGGGGGGCATAACCTACAATGAGCAGTTCTTC

D gene: TRBD1
clone size: few
V gene: TRBV9
J gene: TRBJ1-2
CDR3 protein: CASNPVGTGGRGYTF
CDR3 DNA: TGTGCCAGCAACCCGGTAGGGACAGGGGGCCGTGGCTACACCTTC

D gene: TRBD1
clone size: few
V gene: TRBV7-9
J gene: TRBJ1-5
CDR3 protein: CASSGGQGWGNQPQHF
CDR3 DNA: TGTGCCAGCAGCGGGGGACAGGGCTGGGGAAATCAGCCCCAGCATTTT

D gene: NA
clone size: NA
V gene: TRBV28
J gene: TRBJ1-1
CDR3 protein: CASSLPGTQNTEAFF
CDR3 DNA: TGTGCCAGCAGCCTCCCCGGGACACAGAACACTGAAGCTTTCTTT

D gene: NA
clone size: many
V gene: TRBV7-9
J gene: TRBJ1-1
CDR3 protein: CASSPQVTGAFF
CDR3 DNA: TGTGCCAGCAGCCCCCAGGTGACGGGAGCTTTCTTT

D gene: NA
clone size: few
V gene: TRBV4-2
J gene: TRBJ1-2
CDR3 protein: CASSQALGQRYGYTF
CDR3 DNA: TGTGCCAGCAGCCAAGCGCTAGGACAGAGGTATGGCTACACCTTC

D gene: TRBD1
clone size: few
V gene: TRBV9
J gene: TRBJ1-2
CDR3 protein: CASSVGDSRNYGYTF
CDR3 DNA: TGTGCCAGCAGCGTAGGGGACAGCCGAAACTATGGCTACACCTTC

D gene: TRBD1
clone size: many
V gene: TRBV25-1
J gene: TRBJ1-2
CDR3 protein: CASSEFGDRGGDGYTF
CDR3 DNA: TGTGCCAGCAGTGAATTTGGGGACAGGGGAGGGGATGGCTACACCTTC

D gene: TRBD1
clone size: NA
V gene: TRBV6-5
J gene: TRBJ1-2
CDR3 protein: CASSYGWDSIYGYTF
CDR3 DNA: TGTGCCAGCAGTTACGGATGGGACAGCATATACGGCTACACCTTC

D gene: NA
clone size: NA
V gene: TRBV2
J gene: TRBJ1-1
CDR3 protein: CASRDTMNTEAFF
CDR3 DNA: TGTGCCAGCAGGGACACAATGAACACTGAAGCTTTCTTT

D gene: NA
clone size: NA
V gene: TRBV28
J gene: TRBJ2-2
CDR3 protein: CASNSPQGAVNTGELFF
CDR3 DNA: TGTGCCAGCAACTCGCCCCAGGGCGCGGTTAACACCGGGGAGCTGTTTTTT

D gene: NA
clone size: few
V gene: TRBV6-5
J gene: TRBJ2-1
CDR3 protein: CASTTGRNEQFF
CDR3 DNA: TGTGCCAGCACCACGGGGCGGAATGAGCAGTTCTTC

D gene: TRBD2
clone size: NA
V gene: TRBV27
J gene: TRBJ2-1
CDR3 protein: CASSLDAGESYNEQFF
CDR3 DNA: TGTGCCAGCAGTTTAGACGCGGGAGAGTCCTACAATGAGCAGTTCTTC

D gene: NA
clone size: few
V gene: TRBV19
J gene: TRBJ1-1
CDR3 protein: CASSMRVLPEAFF
CDR3 DNA: TGTGCCAGTAGTATGAGAGTCCTCCCCGAAGCTTTCTTT

D gene: TRBD2
clone size: few
V gene: TRBV6-5
J gene: TRBJ2-7
CDR3 protein: CASSGTTVAEEQYF
CDR3 DNA: TGTGCCAGCAGTGGGACTACCGTAGCGGAAGAGCAGTACTTC

D gene: TRBD1
clone size: few
V gene: TRBV5-5
J gene: TRBJ2-1
CDR3 protein: CASSFYDRDSNEQFF
CDR3 DNA: TGTGCCAGCAGCTTCTACGACAGGGATAGCAATGAGCAGTTCTTC

D gene: NA
clone size: NA
V gene: TRBV18
J gene: TRBJ1-2
CDR3 protein: CASSPGGRTYGYTF
CDR3 DNA: TGTGCCAGCTCACCGGGTGGCAGAACCTATGGCTACACCTTC

D gene: TRBD1
clone size: NA
V gene: TRBV7-9
J gene: TRBJ1-2
CDR3 protein: CASSFGQGYGYTF
CDR3 DNA: TGTGCCAGCAGCTTTGGACAGGGGTATGGCTACACCTTC

D gene: TRBD1
clone size: many
V gene: TRBV5-6
J gene: TRBJ2-4
CDR3 protein: CASSPRQGLALNIQYF
CDR3 DNA: TGTGCCAGCAGCCCCCGACAGGGTCTGGCCCTAAACATTCAGTACTTC

D gene: TRBD1
clone size: few
V gene: TRBV7-2
J gene: TRBJ2-1
CDR3 protein: CASSPVTGVYNEQFF
CDR3 DNA: TGTGCCAGCAGCCCGGTGACAGGGGTATACAATGAGCAGTTCTTC

D gene: NA
clone size: NA
V gene: TRBV5-4
J gene: TRBJ2-2
CDR3 protein: CASSLGQGNVAGELFF
CDR3 DNA: TGTGCCAGCAGCTTGGGGCAGGGGAACGTTGCCGGGGAGCTGTTTTTT

D gene: TRBD1
clone size: NA
V gene: TRBV29-1
J gene: TRBJ1-2
CDR3 protein: CSVEVRDRGGGYTF
CDR3 DNA: TGCAGCGTTGAAGTCCGGGACAGGGGAGGCGGCTACACCTTC

D gene: NA
clone size: NA
V gene: TRBV7-9
J gene: TRBJ2-2
CDR3 protein: CASRLTHTGELFF
CDR3 DNA: TGTGCCAGCAGACTTACACACACCGGGGAGCTGTTTTTT

D gene: TRBD1
clone size: few
V gene: TRBV7-2
J gene: TRBJ2-7
CDR3 protein: CASSRGQYNEQYF
CDR3 DNA: TGTGCCAGCAGCCGGGGACAGTACAACGAGCAGTACTTC

D gene: NA
clone size: NA
V gene: TRBV7-3
J gene: TRBJ2-7
CDR3 protein: CASRHNRDPPEQYF
CDR3 DNA: TGTGCCAGCAGGCATAACCGGGACCCACCCGAGCAGTACTTC

D gene: NA
clone size: many
V gene: TRBV18
J gene: TRBJ2-2
CDR3 protein: CASSPHNTGELFF
CDR3 DNA: TGTGCCAGCTCACCACACAATACCGGGGAGCTGTTTTTT

D gene: TRBD1
clone size: few
V gene: TRBV2
J gene: TRBJ1-2
CDR3 protein: CASSPPGTGGSYTF
CDR3 DNA: TGTGCCAGCAGTCCACCCGGGACAGGGGGCAGCTACACCTTC

D gene: NA
clone size: NA
V gene: TRBV4-3
J gene: TRBJ2-3
CDR3 protein: CASSPSGRTDTQYF
CDR3 DNA: TGCGCCAGCAGCCCAAGCGGTCGCACAGATACGCAGTATTTT

D gene: NA
clone size: NA
V gene: TRBV2
J gene: TRBJ2-5
CDR3 protein: CASAMGLYQYF
CDR3 DNA: TGTGCCAGCGCGATGGGGCTATACCAGTACTTC

D gene: NA
clone size: NA
V gene: TRBV7-2
J gene: TRBJ1-3
CDR3 protein: CASSLGAGNTIYF
CDR3 DNA: TGTGCCAGCAGCTTAGGGGCTGGAAACACCATATATTTT

D gene: NA
clone size: NA
V gene: TRBV2
J gene: TRBJ2-7
CDR3 protein: CATKPRGTGYEQYF
CDR3 DNA: TGTGCCACCAAACCTAGAGGGACTGGCTACGAGCAGTACTTC

D gene: NA
clone size: NA
V gene: TRBV7-9
J gene: TRBJ2-1
CDR3 protein: CASSLVMDEQFF
CDR3 DNA: TGTGCCAGCAGCTTAGTAATGGATGAGCAGTTCTTC

D gene: TRBD1
clone size: few
V gene: TRBV18
J gene: TRBJ1-1
CDR3 protein: CASSSGTGPEAFF
CDR3 DNA: TGTGCCAGCTCGTCCGGGACAGGACCTGAAGCTTTCTTT

D gene: TRBD1
clone size: NA
V gene: TRBV7-8
J gene: TRBJ1-4
CDR3 protein: CASSQNRGKSEKLFF
CDR3 DNA: TGTGCCAGCAGCCAAAACAGGGGAAAGAGTGAAAAACTGTTTTTT

D gene: TRBD1
clone size: few
V gene: TRBV27
J gene: TRBJ1-6
CDR3 protein: CASSLSAGGNSPLHF
CDR3 DNA: TGTGCCAGCAGTTTATCGGCAGGGGGCAATTCACCCCTCCACTTT

D gene: TRBD1
clone size: NA
V gene: TRBV6-5
J gene: TRBJ1-1
CDR3 protein: CASSPGQGLTEAFF
CDR3 DNA: TGTGCCAGCAGCCCGGGACAGGGACTCACTGAAGCTTTCTTT

D gene: NA
clone size: NA
V gene: TRBV9
J gene: TRBJ1-3
CDR3 protein: CASSVALGPSGNTIYF
CDR3 DNA: TGTGCCAGCAGCGTAGCTCTCGGACCCTCTGGAAACACCATATATTTT

D gene: TRBD1
clone size: NA
V gene: TRBV6-5
J gene: TRBJ1-4
CDR3 protein: CAIRDSGTDHEKLFF
CDR3 DNA: TGTGCCATCAGGGACTCCGGGACAGACCATGAAAAACTGTTTTTT

D gene: TRBD1
clone size: few
V gene: TRBV7-2
J gene: TRBJ2-5
CDR3 protein: CASSFDRVETQYF
CDR3 DNA: TGTGCCAGCAGCTTCGACAGGGTTGAGACCCAGTACTTC

D gene: NA
clone size: many
V gene: TRBV19
J gene: TRBJ2-2
CDR3 protein: CASLPGGTANTGELFF
CDR3 DNA: TGTGCCAGTCTCCCGGGGGGGACAGCTAACACCGGGGAGCTGTTTTTT